Included here is one T cell receptor (beta chain) sequence, with context. Its antigen remains unknown. This specimen belongs to a study of high-grade serous ovarian cancer treatment subgroups. V dropped 6 bases and J dropped 6; count of bases not matched to a gene: 8. Germline-derived CDR1 and CDR2 are MNHEY and SVGAGI. The CDR3 runs 14 residues. Study-wide findings and caveats: Bulk tumor TCR sequencing gave no spatial information. Repertoire analysis covered CDR3 alone, not CDR1 or CDR2. TCR clonal relatedness correlated positively with neoantigen level.

Libraries were prepared by immunoSEQ multiplex PCR; TCRdb keeps only in-frame clonotypes and omits some of them. The sample contains about 4,800 clones, 78% of which appear only once. Tumor tissue was taken before any definitive surgery or chemotherapy was given. Sequenced material: tumor tissue. The V call is TRBV6-5, the J call TRBJ2-3; TRBD2 aligns across 8 bases. The receptor comes from a human donor with high-grade serous ovarian cancer. The CDR3 DNA is TGTGCCAGCAGAAAAGGACTAGCTCAGGATACGCAGTATTTT. Its translation is CASRKGLAQDTQYF.